This T cell receptor (beta chain) is drawn from a study of blood T cell repertoires in COVID-19. Study information: From T cells, B-cell-depleted T cells, or PBMCs came the material, which was cDNA or gDNA.

Sequencing was performed with immunoSEQ multiplex PCR; in TCRdb, only in-frame clones are kept and a portion is missing. This sample carries fewer than 650,000 clones, about 88% of them seen once, and the ten largest clones take less than 9.5%. Enrolled during active infection, Seattle patients were then followed longitudinally. V was shortened by 2 bases and J by 6 bases, with 11 bases between the two germline ends. The CDR3 spans 13 residues. Per the germline V gene, CDR1 is SGHRS and CDR2 is YFSETQ. The rearrangement joins TRBV5-1 to TRBJ1-1; D might be TRBD1 (5 bases). Sequencing used peripheral blood. The TCR sequence derives from a woman aged 50 to 65 with COVID-19, enrolled during active disease. The CDR3 sequence is CASSLGEDAEAFF. Here the CDR3 DNA reads TGCGCCAGCAGCTTAGGGGAGGACGCTGAAGCTTTCTTT.